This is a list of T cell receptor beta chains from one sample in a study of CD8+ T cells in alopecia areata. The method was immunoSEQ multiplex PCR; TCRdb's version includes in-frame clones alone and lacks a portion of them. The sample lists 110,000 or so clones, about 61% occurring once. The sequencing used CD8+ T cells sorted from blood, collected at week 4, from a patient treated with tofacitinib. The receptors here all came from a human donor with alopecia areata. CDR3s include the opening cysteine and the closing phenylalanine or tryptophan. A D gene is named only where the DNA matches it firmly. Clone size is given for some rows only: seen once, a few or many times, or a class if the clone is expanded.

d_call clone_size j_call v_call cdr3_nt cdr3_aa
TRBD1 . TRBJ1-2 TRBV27 TGTGCCAGCAGTTTCTTCGGACAGGGTAATGGCTACACCTTC CASSFFGQGNGYTF
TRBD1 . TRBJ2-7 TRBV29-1 TGCAGCGTTGAAGGGACAGGGACCTACGAGCAGTACTTC CSVEGTGTYEQYF
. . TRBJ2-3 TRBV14 TGTGCCAGCAGCCAAGAGTCCAAGGCGGATACGCAGTATTTT CASSQESKADTQYF
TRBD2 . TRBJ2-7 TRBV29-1 TGCAGCGTTGAGAAGCGGGGCGAGCAGTACTTC CSVEKRGEQYF
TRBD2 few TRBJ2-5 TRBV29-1 TGCAGCGTTGAAGAGACTAGCTTGGTGGAGACCCAGTACTTC CSVEETSLVETQYF
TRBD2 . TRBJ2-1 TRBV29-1 TGCAGCTCCACTAACGGGGGGAACAATGAGCAGTTCTTC CSSTNGGNNEQFF
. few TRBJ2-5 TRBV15 TGTGCCACCAGTAAGAGATTGGAGACACAACTTCAAGAGACCCAGTACTTC CATSKRLETQLQETQYF
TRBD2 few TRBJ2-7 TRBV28 TGTGCCAGCAGGTCGGCTAGCGGGGGGCTCTACGAGCAGTACTTC CASRSASGGLYEQYF
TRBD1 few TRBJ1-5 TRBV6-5 TGTGCCAGCAGCACCGGACAGGGTAATCAGCCCCAGCATTTT CASSTGQGNQPQHF
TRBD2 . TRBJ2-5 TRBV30 TGTGCCTGGAGTCCCACTAGCGGGGGCGAGACCCAGTACTTC CAWSPTSGGETQYF
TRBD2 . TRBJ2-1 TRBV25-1 TGTGCCGTACTCGGGGGGGAGCAGTTCTTC CAVLGGEQFF
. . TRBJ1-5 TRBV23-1 TGCGCCAGCAGTCCCGTGCACGGCCCTGGAGGCAATCAGCCCCAGCATTTT CASSPVHGPGGNQPQHF
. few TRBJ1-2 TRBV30 TGTGCCTGGAGTGACCGCCCCAATTTTGCCCAGGATGGCTACACCTTC CAWSDRPNFAQDGYTF